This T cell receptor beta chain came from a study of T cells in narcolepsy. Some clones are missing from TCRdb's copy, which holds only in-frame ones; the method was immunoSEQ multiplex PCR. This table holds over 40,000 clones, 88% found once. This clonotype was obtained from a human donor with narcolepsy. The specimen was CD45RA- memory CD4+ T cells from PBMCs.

The CDR3: CASSQPDRGSVIYSPLHF. For the CDR3, the DNA is TGTGCCAGCAGCCAGCCGGACAGGGGGTCCGTAATTTATTCACCCCTCCACTTT. The chain joins TRBV7-2 to TRBJ1-6, with 10 bases fitting TRBD1. The germline V gene has CDR1 SGHTA and CDR2 FQGNSA. V gave up 5 bases and J gave up 8 bases; unmatched junction bases: 15. The CDR3 length is 18 residues.